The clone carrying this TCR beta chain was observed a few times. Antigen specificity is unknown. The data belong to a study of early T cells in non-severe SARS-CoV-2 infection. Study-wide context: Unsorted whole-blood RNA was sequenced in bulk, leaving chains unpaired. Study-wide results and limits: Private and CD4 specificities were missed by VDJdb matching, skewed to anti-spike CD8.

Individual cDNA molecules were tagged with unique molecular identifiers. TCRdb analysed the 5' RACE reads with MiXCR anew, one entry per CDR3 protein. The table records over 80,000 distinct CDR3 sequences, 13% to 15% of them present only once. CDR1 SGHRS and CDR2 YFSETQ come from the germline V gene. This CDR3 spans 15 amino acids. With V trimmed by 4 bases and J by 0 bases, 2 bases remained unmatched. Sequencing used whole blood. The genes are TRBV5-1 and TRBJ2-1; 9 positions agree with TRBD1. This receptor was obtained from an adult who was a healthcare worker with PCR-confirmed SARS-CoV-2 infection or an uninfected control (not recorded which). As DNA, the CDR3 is TGCGCCAGCAGCACACAGGGGGCCTCCTACAATGAGCAGTTCTTC. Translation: CASSTQGASYNEQFF.